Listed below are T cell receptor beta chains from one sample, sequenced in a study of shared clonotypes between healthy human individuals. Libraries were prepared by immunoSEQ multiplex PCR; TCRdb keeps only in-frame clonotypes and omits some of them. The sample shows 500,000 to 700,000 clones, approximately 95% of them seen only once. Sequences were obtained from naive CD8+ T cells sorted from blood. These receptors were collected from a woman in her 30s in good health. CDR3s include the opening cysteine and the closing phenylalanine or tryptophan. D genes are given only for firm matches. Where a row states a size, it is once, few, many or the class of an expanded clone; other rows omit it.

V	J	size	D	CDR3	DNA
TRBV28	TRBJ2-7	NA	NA	CASSPTKYEQYF	TGTGCCAGCAGTCCCACGAAGTACGAGCAGTACTTC
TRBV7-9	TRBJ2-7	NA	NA	CASSLALGKYYEQYF	TGTGCCAGCAGCTTAGCGTTGGGAAAATACTACGAGCAGTACTTC
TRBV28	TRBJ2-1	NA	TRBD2	CASSSSSGEQFF	TGTGCCAGCAGTTCCTCTAGCGGAGAGCAGTTCTTC
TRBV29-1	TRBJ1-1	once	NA	CSVEGSGSGMNTEAFF	TGCAGCGTTGAGGGCAGTGGCAGTGGGATGAACACTGAAGCTTTCTTT
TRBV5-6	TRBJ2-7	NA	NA	CASSLTGTYEQYF	TGTGCCAGCAGCTTGACCGGGACCTACGAGCAGTACTTC
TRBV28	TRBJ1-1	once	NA	CASSPRLNTEAFF	TGTGCCAGCAGCCCTCGGTTGAACACTGAAGCTTTCTTT
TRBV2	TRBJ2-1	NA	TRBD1	CASKNDRENYNEQFF	TGTGCCAGCAAAAACGACAGGGAAAACTACAATGAGCAGTTCTTC
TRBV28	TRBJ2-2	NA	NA	CASSFRRGGELFF	TGTGCCAGCAGTTTTAGGCGGGGCGGGGAGCTGTTTTTT
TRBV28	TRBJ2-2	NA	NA	CASSSTPRGGELFF	TGTGCCAGCAGTTCCACCCCGCGGGGCGGGGAGCTGTTTTTT
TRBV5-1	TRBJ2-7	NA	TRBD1	CASTRTGTFAEQYF	TGCGCCAGCACCCGGACAGGGACCTTCGCCGAGCAGTACTTC
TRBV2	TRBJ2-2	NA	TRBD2	CASSHTTSGRANTGELFF	TGTGCCAGCAGTCATACGACTAGCGGGAGGGCCAACACCGGGGAGCTGTTTTTT
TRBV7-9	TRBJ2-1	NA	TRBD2	CASSLGAWASGLEYNEQFF	TGTGCCAGCAGCTTAGGAGCCTGGGCTAGCGGCTTAGAATACAATGAGCAGTTCTTC
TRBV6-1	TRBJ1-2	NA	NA	CASTGGVANGYTF	TGTGCCAGCACCGGGGGGGTCGCGAATGGCTACACCTTC
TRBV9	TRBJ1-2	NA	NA	CASTDSPNYGYTF	TGTGCCAGCACTGACAGTCCTAACTATGGCTACACCTTC
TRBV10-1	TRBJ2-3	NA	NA	CASSELSSPSTDTQYF	TGCGCCAGCAGTGAATTATCCAGCCCTAGCACAGATACGCAGTATTTT
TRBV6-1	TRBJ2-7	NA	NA	CASKEPGDEQYF	TGTGCCAGCAAGGAACCAGGGGACGAGCAGTACTTC
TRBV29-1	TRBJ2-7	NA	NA	CSVVASDYEQYF	TGCAGCGTTGTCGCGTCGGATTACGAGCAGTACTTC
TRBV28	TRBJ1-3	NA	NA	CASKTASGNTIYF	TGTGCCAGTAAGACGGCTTCTGGAAACACCATATATTTT
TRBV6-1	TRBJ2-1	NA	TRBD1	CASRDRTYNEQFF	TGTGCCAGCCGGGACAGGACCTACAATGAGCAGTTCTTC
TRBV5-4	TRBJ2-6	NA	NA	CASSLPGANVLTF	TGTGCCAGCAGCCTGCCTGGGGCCAACGTCCTGACTTTC
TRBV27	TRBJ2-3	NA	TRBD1	CASRHGTGWTQYF	TGTGCCAGCAGACATGGGACAGGATGGACGCAGTATTTT
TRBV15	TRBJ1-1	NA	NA	CATSRRGEPEAFF	TGTGCCACCAGCAGGCGGGGCGAGCCTGAAGCTTTCTTT
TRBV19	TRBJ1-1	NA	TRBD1	CASSIGQGVAFF	TGTGCCAGTAGTATAGGCCAGGGGGTCGCTTTCTTT
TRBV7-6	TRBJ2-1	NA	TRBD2	CASSPIPSGRANEQFF	TGTGCCAGCAGCCCTATTCCTAGCGGGAGGGCCAATGAGCAGTTCTTC
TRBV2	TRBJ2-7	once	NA	CASILAQGFLTEQYF	TGTGCCAGCATTTTAGCCCAGGGATTTCTGACCGAGCAGTACTTC
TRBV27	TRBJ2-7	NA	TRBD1	CASRIIGTGGYEQYF	TGTGCCAGCCGTATTATCGGGACAGGGGGTTACGAGCAGTACTTC
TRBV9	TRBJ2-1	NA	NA	CASSLTRSYNEQFF	TGTGCCAGCAGCCTAACAAGAAGCTACAATGAGCAGTTCTTC
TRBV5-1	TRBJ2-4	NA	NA	CASSLAERGAVKNIQYF	TGCGCCAGCAGCTTGGCTGAGAGGGGGGCAGTCAAAAACATTCAGTACTTC
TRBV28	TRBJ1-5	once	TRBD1	CASSLGTGERGNQPQHF	TGTGCCAGCAGTTTGGGGACAGGGGAAAGAGGCAATCAGCCCCAGCATTTT
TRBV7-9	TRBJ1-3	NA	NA	CASRGKVQGSGNTIYF	TGTGCCAGCAGGGGCAAAGTTCAGGGATCAGGAAACACCATATATTTT
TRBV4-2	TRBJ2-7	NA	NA	CASSHGGLYEQYF	TGTGCCAGCAGCCACGGTGGGCTCTACGAGCAGTACTTC
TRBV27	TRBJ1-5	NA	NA	CASSWTANQPQHF	TGTGCCAGCAGCTGGACGGCTAATCAGCCCCAGCATTTT
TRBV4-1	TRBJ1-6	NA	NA	CASSQEQDYNSPLHF	TGCGCCAGCAGCCAAGAACAGGACTATAATTCACCCCTCCACTTT
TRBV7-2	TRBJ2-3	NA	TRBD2	CASSFTGSGSTDTQYF	TGTGCCAGCAGCTTCACTGGTAGCGGGAGCACAGATACGCAGTATTTT
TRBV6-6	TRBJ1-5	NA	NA	CASNTGIGSQPQHF	TGTGCCAGCAATACAGGGATTGGAAGTCAGCCCCAGCATTTT
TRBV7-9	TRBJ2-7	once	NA	CASSPGGAGGVAYEQYF	TGTGCCAGCAGCCCAGGGGGGGCAGGGGGCGTCGCCTACGAGCAGTACTTC
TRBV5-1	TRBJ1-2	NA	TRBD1	CASSHTGGSRIYGYTF	TGCGCCAGCAGCCATACAGGGGGCAGTCGGATTTACGGCTACACCTTC
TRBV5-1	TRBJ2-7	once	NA	CASSQGLTYEQYF	TGCGCCAGCAGCCAAGGACTTACCTACGAGCAGTACTTC
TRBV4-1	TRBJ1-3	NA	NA	CASSQTDSPGNTIYF	TGCGCCAGCAGCCAGACTGACAGTCCCGGAAACACCATATATTTT
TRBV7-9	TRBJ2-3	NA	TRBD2	CASTMPSGISTDTQYF	TGTGCCAGCACCATGCCCAGCGGGATAAGCACAGATACGCAGTATTTT
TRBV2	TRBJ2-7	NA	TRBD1	CASRGGQAAEQYF	TGTGCCAGCAGGGGGGGACAGGCCGCCGAGCAGTACTTC
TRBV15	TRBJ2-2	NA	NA	CATSREGSTGELFF	TGTGCCACCAGCAGAGAGGGGAGCACCGGGGAGCTGTTTTTT
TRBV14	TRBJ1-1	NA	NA	CASSQDQGRTTEAFF	TGTGCCAGCAGCCAAGACCAAGGACGGACCACTGAAGCTTTCTTT
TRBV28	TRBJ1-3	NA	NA	CASADRRFSGNTIYF	TGTGCCAGCGCAGACAGGCGATTCTCTGGAAACACCATATATTTT
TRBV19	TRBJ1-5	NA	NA	CASSIGGDQPQHF	TGTGCCAGTAGTATAGGGGGGGATCAGCCCCAGCATTTT
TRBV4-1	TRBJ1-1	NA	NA	CASSQRYPTNMNTEAFF	TGCGCCAGCAGCCAAAGGTATCCTACCAACATGAACACTGAAGCTTTCTTT
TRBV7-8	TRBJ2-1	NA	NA	CASSLGSNEQFF	TGTGCCAGCAGCTTAGGGAGCAATGAGCAGTTCTTC
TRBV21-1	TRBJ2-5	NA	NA	CASSKACREVVSAQETQYF	TGTGCCAGCAGCAAAGCGTGCAGGGAGGTTGTTTCCGCACAAGAGACCCAGTACTTC
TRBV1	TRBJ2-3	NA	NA	CTSRLLGRATDTQYF	TGCACCAGCAGACTATTGGGGAGGGCCACGGATACGCAGTATTTT
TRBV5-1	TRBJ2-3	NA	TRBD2	CASTSGGLGDTQYF	TGCGCCAGCACCTCCGGGGGACTAGGCGATACGCAGTATTTT
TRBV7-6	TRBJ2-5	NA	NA	CASSSEGYVMGTQYF	TGTGCCAGCAGCTCGGAAGGGTACGTCATGGGGACCCAGTACTTC
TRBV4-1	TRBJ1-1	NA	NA	CASSQALTVNTEAFF	TGCGCCAGCAGCCAAGCCCTGACAGTGAACACTGAAGCTTTCTTT